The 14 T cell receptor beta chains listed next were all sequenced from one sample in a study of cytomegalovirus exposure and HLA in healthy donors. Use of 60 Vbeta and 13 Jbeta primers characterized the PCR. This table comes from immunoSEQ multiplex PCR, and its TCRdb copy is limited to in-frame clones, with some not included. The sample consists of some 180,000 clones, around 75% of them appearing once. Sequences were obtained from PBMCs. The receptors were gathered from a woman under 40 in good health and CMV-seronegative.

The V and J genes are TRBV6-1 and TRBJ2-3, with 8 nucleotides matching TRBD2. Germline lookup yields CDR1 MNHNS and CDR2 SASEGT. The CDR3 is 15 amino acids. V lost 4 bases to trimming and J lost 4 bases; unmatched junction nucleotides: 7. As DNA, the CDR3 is TGTGCCAGCAGTGGCCGCACGGGGGGGGCAGATACGCAGTATTTT. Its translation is CASSGRTGGADTQYF.

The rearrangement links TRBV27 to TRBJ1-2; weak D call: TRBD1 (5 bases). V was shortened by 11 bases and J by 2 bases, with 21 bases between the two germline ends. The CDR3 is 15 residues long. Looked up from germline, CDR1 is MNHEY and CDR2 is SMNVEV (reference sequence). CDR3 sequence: CAPPHRAGINYGYTF. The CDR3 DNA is TGTGCCCCCCCCCACCGGGCAGGGATAAACTATGGCTACACCTTC.

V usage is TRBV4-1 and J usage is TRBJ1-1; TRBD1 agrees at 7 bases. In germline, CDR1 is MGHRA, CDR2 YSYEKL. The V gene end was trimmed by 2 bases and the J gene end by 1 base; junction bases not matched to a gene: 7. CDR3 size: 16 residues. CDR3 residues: CASSQPHRGPNTEAFF. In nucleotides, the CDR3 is TGCGCCAGCAGCCAACCTCACAGGGGCCCGAACACTGAAGCTTTCTTT.

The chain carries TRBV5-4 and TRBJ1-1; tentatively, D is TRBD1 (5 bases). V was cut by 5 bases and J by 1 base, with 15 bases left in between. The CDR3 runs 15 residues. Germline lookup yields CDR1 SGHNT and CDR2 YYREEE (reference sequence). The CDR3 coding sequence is TGTGCCAGCAGTTCGCGGGGCAGGACGAACACTGAAGCTTTCTTT. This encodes CASSSRGRTNTEAFF.

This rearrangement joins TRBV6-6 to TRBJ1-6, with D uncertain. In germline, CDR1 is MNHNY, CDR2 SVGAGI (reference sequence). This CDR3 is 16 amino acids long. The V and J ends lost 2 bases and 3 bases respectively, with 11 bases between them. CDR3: CASSYQVGLYNSPLHF. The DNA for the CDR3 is TGTGCCAGCAGTTACCAGGTGGGTCTCTATAATTCACCCCTCCACTTT.

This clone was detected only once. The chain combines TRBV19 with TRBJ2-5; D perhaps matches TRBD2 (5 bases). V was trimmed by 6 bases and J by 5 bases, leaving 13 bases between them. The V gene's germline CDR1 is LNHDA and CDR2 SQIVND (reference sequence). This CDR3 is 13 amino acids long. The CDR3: CASRAGPGETQYF. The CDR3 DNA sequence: TGTGCCAGTAGGGCGGGCCCGGGGGAGACCCAGTACTTC.

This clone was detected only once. Here the CDR3 reads CASSIDGAVTSGANVLTF. DNA of the CDR3: TGTGCCAGTAGTATAGATGGGGCAGTAACCTCTGGGGCCAACGTCCTGACTTTC. The chain is built from TRBV19 and TRBJ2-6, with a tentative D call TRBD1 (5 bases). Trimming left V 0 bases short and J 0 bases short, with 12 bases between. This CDR3 region has 18 residues. CDR1 is LNHDA and CDR2 is SQIVND in the germline V gene (reference sequence).

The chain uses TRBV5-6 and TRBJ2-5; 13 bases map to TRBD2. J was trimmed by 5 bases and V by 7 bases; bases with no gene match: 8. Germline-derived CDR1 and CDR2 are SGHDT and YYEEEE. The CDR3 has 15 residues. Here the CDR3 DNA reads TGTGCCAGCTTCCGGACTAGCGGGAGTGACGAGACCCAGTACTTC. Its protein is CASFRTSGSDETQYF.

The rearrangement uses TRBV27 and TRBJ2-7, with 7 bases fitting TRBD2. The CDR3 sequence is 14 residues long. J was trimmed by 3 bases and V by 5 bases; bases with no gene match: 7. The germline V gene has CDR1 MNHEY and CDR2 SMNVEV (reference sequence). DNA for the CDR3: TGTGCCAGCAGTGTTGCGGGAGTAGTCTACGAGCAGTACTTC. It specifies CASSVAGVVYEQYF.

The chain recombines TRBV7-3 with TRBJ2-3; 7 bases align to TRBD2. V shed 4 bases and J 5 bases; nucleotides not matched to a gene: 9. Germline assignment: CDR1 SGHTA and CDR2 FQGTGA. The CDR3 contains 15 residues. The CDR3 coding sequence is TGTGCCAGCAGCTCGAGCGGGGCCAACGGAGATACGCAGTATTTT. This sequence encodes CASSSSGANGDTQYF.

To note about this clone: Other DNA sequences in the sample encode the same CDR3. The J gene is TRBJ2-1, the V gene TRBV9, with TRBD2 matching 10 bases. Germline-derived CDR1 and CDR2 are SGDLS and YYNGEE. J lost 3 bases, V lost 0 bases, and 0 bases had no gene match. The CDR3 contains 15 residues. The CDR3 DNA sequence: TGTGCCAGCAGCGTAGGGACTAGCGGCTACAATGAGCAGTTCTTC. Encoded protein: CASSVGTSGYNEQFF.

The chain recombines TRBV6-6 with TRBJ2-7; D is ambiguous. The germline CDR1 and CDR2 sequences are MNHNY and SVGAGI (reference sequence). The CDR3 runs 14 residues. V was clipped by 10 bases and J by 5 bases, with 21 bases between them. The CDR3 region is CATELTLAVHEQYF. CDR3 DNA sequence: TGTGCCACGGAGCTTACCCTGGCGGTCCACGAGCAGTACTTC.

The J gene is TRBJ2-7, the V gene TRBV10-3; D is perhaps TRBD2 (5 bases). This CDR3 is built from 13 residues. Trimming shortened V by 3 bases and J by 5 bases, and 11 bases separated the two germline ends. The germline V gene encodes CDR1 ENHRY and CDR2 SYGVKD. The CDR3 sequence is CAISDREHDEQYF. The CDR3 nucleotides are TGTGCCATCAGTGATCGGGAACATGACGAGCAGTACTTC.

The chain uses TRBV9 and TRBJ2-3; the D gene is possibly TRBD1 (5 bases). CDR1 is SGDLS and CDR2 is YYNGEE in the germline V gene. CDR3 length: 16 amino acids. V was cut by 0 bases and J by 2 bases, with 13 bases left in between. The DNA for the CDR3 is TGTGCCAGCAGCGTAGTAGCCAGGGATTTCACAGATACGCAGTATTTT. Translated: CASSVVARDFTDTQYF.